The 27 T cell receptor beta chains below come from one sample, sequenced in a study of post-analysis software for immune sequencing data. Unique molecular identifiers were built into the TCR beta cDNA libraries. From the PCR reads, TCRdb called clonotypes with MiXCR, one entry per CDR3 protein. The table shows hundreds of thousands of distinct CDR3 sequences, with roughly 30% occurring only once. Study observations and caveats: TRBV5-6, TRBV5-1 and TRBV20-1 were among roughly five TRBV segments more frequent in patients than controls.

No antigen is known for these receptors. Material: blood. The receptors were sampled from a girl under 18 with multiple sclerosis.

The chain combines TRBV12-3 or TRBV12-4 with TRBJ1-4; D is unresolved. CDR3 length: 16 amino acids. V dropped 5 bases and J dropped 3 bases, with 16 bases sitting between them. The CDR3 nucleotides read TGTGCCAGCAGTACATCAGCGGGGTCGGCTAATGAAAAACTGTTTTTT. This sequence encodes CASSTSAGSANEKLFF.

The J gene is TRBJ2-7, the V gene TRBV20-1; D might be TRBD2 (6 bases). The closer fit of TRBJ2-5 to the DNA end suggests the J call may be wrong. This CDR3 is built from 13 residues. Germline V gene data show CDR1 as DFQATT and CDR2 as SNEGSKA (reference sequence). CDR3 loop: CSAIGRRGETQYF. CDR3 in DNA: TGCAGTGCTATTGGACGGAGGGGAGAGACCCAGTACTTC.

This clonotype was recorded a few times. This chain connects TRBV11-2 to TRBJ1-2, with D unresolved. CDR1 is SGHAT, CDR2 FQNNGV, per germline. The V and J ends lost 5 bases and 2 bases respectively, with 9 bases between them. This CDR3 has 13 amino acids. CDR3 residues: CASSPDQNYGYTF. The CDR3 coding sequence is TGTGCCAGCAGCCCTGACCAGAACTATGGCTACACCTTC.

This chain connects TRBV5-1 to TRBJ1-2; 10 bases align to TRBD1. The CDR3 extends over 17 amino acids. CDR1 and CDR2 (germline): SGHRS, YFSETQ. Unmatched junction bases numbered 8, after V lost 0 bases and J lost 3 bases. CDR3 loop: CASSLGPTGGVDYGYTF. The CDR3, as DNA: TGCGCCAGCAGCTTGGGCCCGACAGGGGGCGTGGACTATGGCTACACCTTC.

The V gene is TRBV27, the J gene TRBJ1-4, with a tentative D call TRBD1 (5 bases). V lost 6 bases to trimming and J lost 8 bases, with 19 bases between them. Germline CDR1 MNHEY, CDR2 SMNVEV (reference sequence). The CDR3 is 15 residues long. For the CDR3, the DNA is TGTGCCAGCAGACCCTCGGGGACGGGATCAGAAAAACTGTTTTTT. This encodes CASRPSGTGSEKLFF.

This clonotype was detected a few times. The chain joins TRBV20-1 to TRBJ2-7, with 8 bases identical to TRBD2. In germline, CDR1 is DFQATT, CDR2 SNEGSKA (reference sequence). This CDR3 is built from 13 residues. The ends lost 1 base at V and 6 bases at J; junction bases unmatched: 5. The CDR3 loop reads CSARAGGHSEQYF. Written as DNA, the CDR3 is TGCAGTGCTAGAGCGGGGGGGCATTCCGAGCAGTACTTC.

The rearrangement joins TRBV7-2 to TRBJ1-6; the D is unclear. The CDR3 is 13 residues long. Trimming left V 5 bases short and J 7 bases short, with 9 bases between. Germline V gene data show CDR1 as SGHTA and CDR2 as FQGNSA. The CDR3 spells CASSPEVNSPLHF. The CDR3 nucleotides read TGTGCCAGCAGCCCAGAGGTCAATTCACCCCTCCACTTT.

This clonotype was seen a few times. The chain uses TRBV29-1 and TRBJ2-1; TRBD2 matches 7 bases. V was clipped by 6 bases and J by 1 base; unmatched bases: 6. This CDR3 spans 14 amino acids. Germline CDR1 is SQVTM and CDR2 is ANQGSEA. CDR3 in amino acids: CSVEGGESYNEQFF. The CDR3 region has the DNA TGCAGCGTGGAGGGAGGGGAATCCTACAATGAGCAGTTCTTC.

The CDR3 spells CASSLIARWQGLLAKNIQYF. CDR3 DNA sequence: TGTGCCAGCAGTTTAATCGCCCGGTGGCAGGGACTACTAGCCAAAAACATTCAGTACTTC. The chain couples TRBV28 to TRBJ2-4; the match to TRBD2 covers 7 bases. Unmatched junction bases numbered 16, after V lost 2 bases and J lost 0 bases. The CDR3 spans 20 residues. Per the germline V gene, CDR1 is MDHEN and CDR2 is SYDVKM.

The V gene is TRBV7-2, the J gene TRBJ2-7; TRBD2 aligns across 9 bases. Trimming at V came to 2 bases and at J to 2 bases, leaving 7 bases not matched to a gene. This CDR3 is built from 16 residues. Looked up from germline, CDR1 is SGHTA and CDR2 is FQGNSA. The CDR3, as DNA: TGTGCCAGCAGCTTAAGGGGCGCGGGGGGGCCCTACGAGCAGTACTTC. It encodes CASSLRGAGGPYEQYF. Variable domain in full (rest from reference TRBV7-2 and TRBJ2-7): GAGVSQSPSNKVTEKGKDVELRCDPISGHTALYWYRQSLGQGLEFLIYFQGNSAPDKSGLPSDRFSAERTGGSVSTLTIQRTQQEDSAVYLCASSLRGAGGPYEQYFGPGTRLTVT.

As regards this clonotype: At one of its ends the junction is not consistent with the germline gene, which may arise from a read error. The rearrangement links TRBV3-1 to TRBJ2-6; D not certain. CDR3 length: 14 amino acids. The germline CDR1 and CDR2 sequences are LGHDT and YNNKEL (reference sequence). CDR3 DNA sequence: TGTACCAGCAGCCAAGATACAGGGGCCAACGTCCTGACTTTC. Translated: CTSSQDTGANVLTF. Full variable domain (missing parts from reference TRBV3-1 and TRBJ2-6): DTAVSQTPKYLVTQMGNDKSIKCEQNLGHDTMYWYKQDSKKFLKIMFSYNNKELIINETVPNRFSPKSPDKAHLNLHINSLELGDSAVYFCTSSQDTGANVLTFGAGSRLTVL.

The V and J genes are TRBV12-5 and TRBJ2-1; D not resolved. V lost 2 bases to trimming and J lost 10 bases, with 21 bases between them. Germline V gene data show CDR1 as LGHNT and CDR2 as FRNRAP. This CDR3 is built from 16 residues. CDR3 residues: CASGLSRTDRVTEQFF. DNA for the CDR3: TGTGCTAGTGGTTTGTCACGCACGGACCGTGTGACGGAGCAGTTCTTC. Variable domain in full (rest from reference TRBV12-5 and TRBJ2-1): DARVTQTPRHKVTEMGQEVTMRCQPILGHNTVFWYRQTMMQGLELLAYFRNRAPLDDSGMPKDRFSAEMPDATLATLKIQPSEPRDSAVYFCASGLSRTDRVTEQFFGPGTRLTVL.

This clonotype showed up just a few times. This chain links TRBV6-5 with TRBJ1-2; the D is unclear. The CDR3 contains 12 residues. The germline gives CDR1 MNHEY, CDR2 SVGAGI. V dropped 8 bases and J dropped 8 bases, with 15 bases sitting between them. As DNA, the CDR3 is TGTGCCAGCTCCCTCGGGAAGGGAGGCTACACCTTC. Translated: CASSLGKGGYTF.

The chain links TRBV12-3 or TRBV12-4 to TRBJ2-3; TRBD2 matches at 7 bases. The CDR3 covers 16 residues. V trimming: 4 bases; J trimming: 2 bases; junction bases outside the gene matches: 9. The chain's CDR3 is CASSSGEGDPTDTQYF. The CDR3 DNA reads TGTGCCAGCAGTTCCGGGGAGGGTGACCCCACAGATACGCAGTATTTT.

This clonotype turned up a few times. CDR3 sequence reads: CASSLGPSGGGNIQYF. In nucleotides, the CDR3 is TGTGCCAGCAGCTTAGGTCCCTCAGGGGGGGGAAACATTCAGTACTTC. The chain links TRBV7-2 to TRBJ2-4; D possibly matches TRBD1 or TRBD2 (7 bases each). The CDR3 loop spans 16 amino acids. The germline CDR1 and CDR2 sequences are SGHTA and FQGNSA. V gave up 1 base and J gave up 6 bases, with 16 bases separating them.

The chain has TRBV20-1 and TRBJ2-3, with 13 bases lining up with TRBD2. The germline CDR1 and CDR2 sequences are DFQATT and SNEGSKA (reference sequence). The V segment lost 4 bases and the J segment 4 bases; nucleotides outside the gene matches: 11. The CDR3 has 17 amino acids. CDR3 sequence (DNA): TGCAGTGCTATACTAGCGGGGGGGCTAGAGGTAGCAGATACGCAGTATTTT. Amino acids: CSAILAGGLEVADTQYF.

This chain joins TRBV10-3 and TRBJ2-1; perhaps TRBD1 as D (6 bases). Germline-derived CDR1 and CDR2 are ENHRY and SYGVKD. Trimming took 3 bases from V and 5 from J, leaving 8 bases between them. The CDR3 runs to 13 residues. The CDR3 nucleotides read TGTGCCATCAGTGAAGAGGGGGACAATGAGCAGTTCTTC. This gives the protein CAISEEGDNEQFF.

CDR3 nucleotides: TGTGCCAGCAGCCAACGGACTAGCGTTGAGCAGTTCTTC. Protein product: CASSQRTSVEQFF. The genes are TRBV3-1 and TRBJ2-1, with 9 bases that match TRBD2. Germline loops: CDR1 LGHDT, CDR2 YNNKEL (reference sequence). This CDR3 is 13 amino acids long. V trimming: 2 bases; J trimming: 9 bases; junction bases outside the gene matches: 2.

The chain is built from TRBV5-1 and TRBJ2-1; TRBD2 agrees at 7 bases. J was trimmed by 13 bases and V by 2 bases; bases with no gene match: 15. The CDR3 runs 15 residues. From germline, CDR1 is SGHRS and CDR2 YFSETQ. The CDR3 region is CASSFEGSGQETQFF. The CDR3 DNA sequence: TGCGCCAGCAGCTTCGAGGGTAGCGGGCAAGAGACTCAGTTCTTC.

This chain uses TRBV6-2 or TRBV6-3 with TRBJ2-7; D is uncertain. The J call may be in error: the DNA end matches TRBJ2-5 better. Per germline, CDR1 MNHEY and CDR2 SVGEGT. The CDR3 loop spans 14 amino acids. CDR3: CASRPTAVRETQYF. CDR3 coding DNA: TGTGCCAGCAGGCCGACTGCGGTCCGGGAGACCCAGTACTTC.

The CDR3 loop reads CASSFPFAGADTQYF. In DNA form, the CDR3 reads TGCGCCAGCAGCTTCCCGTTCGCAGGGGCAGATACGCAGTATTTT. The rearrangement uses TRBV5-1 and TRBJ2-3, with D possibly being TRBD1 (6 bases). V dropped 2 bases and J dropped 4 bases, with 14 bases sitting between them. Germline V gene lookup returns CDR1 SGHRS and CDR2 YFSETQ. This CDR3 is built from 15 residues.

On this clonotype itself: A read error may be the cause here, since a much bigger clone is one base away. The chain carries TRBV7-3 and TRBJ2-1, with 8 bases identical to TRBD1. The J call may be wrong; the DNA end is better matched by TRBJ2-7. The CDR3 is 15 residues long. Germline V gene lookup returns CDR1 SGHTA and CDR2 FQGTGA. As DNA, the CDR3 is TGTGCCAGCAGCATCGACAGGGGTTCCTACAATGAGCAGTACTTC. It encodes CASSIDRGSYNEQYF.

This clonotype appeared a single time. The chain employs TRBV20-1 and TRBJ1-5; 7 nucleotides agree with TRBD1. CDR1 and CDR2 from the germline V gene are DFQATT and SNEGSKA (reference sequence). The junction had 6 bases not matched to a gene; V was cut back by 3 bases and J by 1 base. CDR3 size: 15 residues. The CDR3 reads CSASLGGGSNQPQHF. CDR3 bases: TGCAGTGCTAGCCTAGGAGGGGGCAGCAATCAGCCCCAGCATTTT.

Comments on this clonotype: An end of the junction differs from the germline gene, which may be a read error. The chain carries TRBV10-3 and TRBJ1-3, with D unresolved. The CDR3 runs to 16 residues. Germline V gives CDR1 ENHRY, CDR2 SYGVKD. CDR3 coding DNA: TGTGCCATCGGTGAATTCGGCGGTAGCTCTGGAAACACCATATATTTT. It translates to CAIGEFGGSSGNTIYF.

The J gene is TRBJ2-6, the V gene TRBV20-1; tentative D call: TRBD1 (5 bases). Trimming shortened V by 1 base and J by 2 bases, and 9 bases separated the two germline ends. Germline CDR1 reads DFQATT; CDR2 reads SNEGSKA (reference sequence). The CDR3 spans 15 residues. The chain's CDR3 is CSARGGRAGANVLTF. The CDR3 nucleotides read TGCAGTGCTAGAGGGGGCAGGGCTGGGGCCAACGTCCTGACTTTC.

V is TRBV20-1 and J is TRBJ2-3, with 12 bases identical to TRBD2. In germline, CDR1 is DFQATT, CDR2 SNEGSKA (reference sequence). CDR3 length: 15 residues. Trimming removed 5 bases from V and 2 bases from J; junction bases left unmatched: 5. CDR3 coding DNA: TGCAGTGCTTCGAGACTAGCGGGGGCCACAGATACGCAGTATTTT. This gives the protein CSASRLAGATDTQYF.

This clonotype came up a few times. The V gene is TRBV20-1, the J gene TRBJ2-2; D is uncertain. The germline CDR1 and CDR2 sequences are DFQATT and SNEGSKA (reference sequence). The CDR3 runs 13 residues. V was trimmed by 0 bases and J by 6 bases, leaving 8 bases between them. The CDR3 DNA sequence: TGCAGTGCTAGAGATATCACAGCCGGGGAGCTGTTTTTT. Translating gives CSARDITAGELFF.